A single sample gave rise to the 15 T cell receptor beta chains below, sequenced in a study of cytomegalovirus exposure and HLA in healthy donors. This PCR relied on a set of 60 Vbeta primers and 13 Jbeta primers. The table came from immunoSEQ multiplex PCR; TCRdb's copy has only in-frame clones and leaves some out. The sample includes around 160,000 clones, 77% of them seen just once. The sequenced sample was PBMCs. The source of these receptors is a man aged 45-60 years in good health and CMV-seropositive.

This clone was picked up one time. This chain joins TRBV5-1 and TRBJ1-1; D call uncertain. Germline values: CDR1 SGHRS, CDR2 YFSETQ. The V end lost 4 bases, the J end lost 4 bases, and 11 bases lay between the germline ends. The CDR3 is made up of 13 amino acids. This CDR3 is CASSPFEGTEAFF. CDR3 nucleotide sequence: TGCGCCAGCAGCCCGTTCGAGGGCACTGAAGCTTTCTTT.

V and J are TRBV14 and TRBJ1-2, with 8 bases lining up with TRBD1. V dropped 3 bases and J dropped 4; count of bases not matched to a gene: 4. Germline V CDR1 and CDR2: SGHDN, FVKESK. CDR3 length: 14 residues. The CDR3 region is CASSHDRGFYGYTF. CDR3 DNA sequence: TGTGCCAGCAGCCACGACAGGGGCTTCTATGGCTACACCTTC.

The chain's CDR3 is CASRKPGGPDNEQFF. CDR3 in DNA: TGTGCCAGCAGGAAACCGGGGGGGCCTGACAATGAGCAGTTCTTC. The gene calls are TRBV2 and TRBJ2-1; the match to TRBD2 covers 8 bases. The junction had 9 bases not matched to a gene; V was cut back by 6 bases and J by 5 bases. Germline V gene sequence: CDR1 SNHLY, CDR2 FYNNEI. CDR3 length equals 15 residues.

The V call is TRBV5-4, the J call TRBJ2-3, with D unresolved. Germline CDR1 reads SGHNT; CDR2 reads YYREEE (reference sequence). Trimming removed 2 bases from V and 0 bases from J, with 7 bases in between. The CDR3 loop spans 14 amino acids. The CDR3 nucleotides read TGTGCCAGCAGCTTCCCAGGAAGCACAGATACGCAGTATTTT. Protein: CASSFPGSTDTQYF.

This CDR3 reads CASNLAGGLGTQYF. CDR3 in DNA: TGTGCCAGCAATCTAGCGGGGGGGCTGGGTACGCAGTATTTT. This rearrangement joins TRBV6-5 to TRBJ2-3; 12 bases line up with TRBD2. Germline values: CDR1 MNHEY, CDR2 SVGAGI. Trimming cost V 7 bases and J 8 bases; bases outside gene matches: 7. The CDR3 length is 14 residues.

This clone occurred a few times. V is TRBV4-3 and J is TRBJ1-2; 8 bases match TRBD1. Trimming at V came to 0 bases and at J to 4 bases, leaving 19 bases not matched to a gene. CDR3 length equals 20 residues. Germline CDR1 is LGHNA and CDR2 is YSLEER. DNA of the CDR3: TGCGCCAGCAGCCAAGATCAGAGGCACAGGGGGTTTCTAGGAAGCTATGGCTACACCTTC. Amino acid sequence: CASSQDQRHRGFLGSYGYTF.

This sequence joins TRBV6-1 and TRBJ2-5, with TRBD1 matching 9 bases. CDR1 is MNHNS and CDR2 is SASEGT in the germline V gene. With V trimmed by 0 bases and J by 4 bases, 6 bases remained unmatched. The CDR3 is made up of 16 amino acids. The CDR3 region is CASSEAAGTGRETQYF. Written as DNA, the CDR3 is TGTGCCAGCAGTGAAGCGGCCGGGACAGGGAGAGAGACCCAGTACTTC.

This chain links TRBV27 with TRBJ2-2; D may be TRBD1 (5 bases). Germline V lookup: CDR1 MNHEY, CDR2 SMNVEV (reference sequence). This CDR3 is 16 amino acids long. V shed 8 bases and J shed 11 bases, with 27 bases lying between them. CDR3 protein: CASATLQGSLLRELFF. CDR3 in DNA: TGTGCCAGCGCTACTCTCCAGGGTAGCCTCCTTCGTGAGCTGTTTTTT.

This clone appeared a single time. The chain employs TRBV6-4 and TRBJ2-2; 10 bases align to TRBD2. CDR1 and CDR2 from the germline V gene are MRHNA and SNTAGT. This CDR3 has 15 amino acids. Trimming took 6 bases from V and 6 from J; bases not matched to a gene: 7. In DNA form, the CDR3 reads TGTGCCAGCAGCGTCAGCGGGGGGGAGTCCGGGGAGCTGTTTTTT. Translated, it gives CASSVSGGESGELFF.

This clone has a single count. This CDR3 reads CASSSPGDTGELFF. Here the CDR3 DNA reads TGTGCCAGCAGCTCCCCAGGGGACACCGGGGAGCTGTTTTTT. The chain employs TRBV5-4 and TRBJ2-2, with D perhaps matching TRBD1 (6 bases). CDR3 length: 14 residues. V gave up 3 bases and J gave up 3 bases, with 9 bases separating them. Germline loops: CDR1 SGHNT, CDR2 YYREEE (reference sequence).

For the CDR3, the DNA is TGTGCCAGCGAGACTAGCGGGCCATACAATGAGCAGTTCTTC. As protein: CASETSGPYNEQFF. This chain joins TRBV27 and TRBJ2-1; 10 bases are shared with TRBD2. V trimming: 8 bases; J trimming: 4 bases; junction bases outside the gene matches: 5. The germline CDR1 and CDR2 sequences are MNHEY and SMNVEV (reference sequence). This CDR3 has 14 amino acids.

V gene TRBV4-1 combines with J gene TRBJ2-1; D not resolved. Deletions cut 0 bases from V and 0 bases from J, with 12 bases between. The length of the CDR3 is 17 residues. The germline gives CDR1 MGHRA, CDR2 YSYEKL. As DNA, the CDR3 is TGCGCCAGCAGCCAAGAGGCATTACCGAACTCCTACAATGAGCAGTTCTTC. Amino acids: CASSQEALPNSYNEQFF.

The V call is TRBV5-1, the J call TRBJ2-5; the match to TRBD2 covers 8 bases. The CDR3 runs to 13 residues. V shed 4 bases, J shed 5 bases, and the junction held 4 bases outside the gene matches. Germline V gene sequence: CDR1 SGHRS, CDR2 YFSETQ. For the CDR3, the DNA is TGCGCCAGCAGCGCGGGGGGTGGGGAGACCCAGTACTTC. Translating gives CASSAGGGETQYF.

CDR3 protein: CASSLRMRDLAKNIQYF. CDR3 DNA sequence: TGTGCCAGCAGCTTAAGGATGAGGGATTTGGCCAAAAACATTCAGTACTTC. The rearrangement joins TRBV13 to TRBJ2-4; D perhaps matches TRBD2 (5 bases). The V and J ends lost 2 bases and 1 base respectively, with 15 bases between them. The V gene's germline CDR1 is PRHDT and CDR2 FYEKMQ (reference sequence). The CDR3 is 17 residues long.

The chain has TRBV19 and TRBJ2-2; D perhaps matches TRBD2 (6 bases). Trimming took 5 bases from V and 0 from J, leaving 10 bases between them. Germline values: CDR1 LNHDA, CDR2 SQIVND (reference sequence). The CDR3 loop spans 15 amino acids. The CDR3 is CASSSVAANTGELFF. DNA for the CDR3: TGTGCCAGTAGTTCGGTAGCGGCGAACACCGGGGAGCTGTTTTTT. Drawing the rest from reference TRBV19 and TRBJ2-2, the complete variable domain is DGGITQSPKYLFRKEGQNVTLSCEQNLNHDAMYWYRQDPGQGLRLIYYSQIVNDFQKGDIAEGYSVSREKKESFPLTVTSAQKNPTAFYLCASSSVAANTGELFFGEGSRLTVL.